The T cell receptor beta chain described here comes from a study of blood T cell repertoires in COVID-19 (dated by TCRdb to 2020 to 2021). With respect to the entire study: Samples covering the acute and convalescent phases of COVID-19 were provided by collaborators in the United States, Italy and Spain. The prospective study material was composed of cDNA or gDNA derived from T cells, B-cell-depleted T cells, or PBMCs. Where HLA class I and class II types were available, the types were taken from metadata supplied by the sample provider, not from assay-based typing. Deeply sampled blood TCRbeta repertoires from subjects exposed to, actively infected with, or recovered from COVID-19 were included in the dataset. The samples were drawn from the first 160 participants of the ongoing ImmuneRACE study and from some 1,300 subjects provided by 6 global collaborators. The repertoires were made available in a free public database intended to serve as a resource for research on the immune response to SARS-CoV-2. Sample metadata almost always included a de-identified subject ID, COVID-19 status, age in years and sex.

A single count supports this clone. What antigen it recognizes has not been identified. No per-base quality is available; no much larger clone lies one base away. The junction shows trimming of 8 bases on V and 4 bases on J, and the gene matches do not reach 9 bases of it. The germline V gene yields MDHEN for CDR1 and SYDVKM for CDR2. The CDR3 holds 14 amino acids from the cysteine to the phenylalanine. CDR3 DNA is the only sequence kept; it has 42 bases, read in frame from the first base. At one collaborating source in Seattle, patients were enrolled during active infection and were followed longitudinally through the course of disease. The collaborating institutions used their own protocols to collect whole blood in K2EDTA tubes. For TCRbeta analysis, collaborators shipped samples in one of three forms: frozen whole blood, isolated PBMCs, or DNA extracted from either of those sample types. The paper as a whole reports these results and caveats: The quantity of clinical and demographic metadata differed by source and by participant and was supplied without curation.

TCRbeta CDR3 regions were amplified from genomic DNA using the immunoSEQ Assay, a bias-controlled multiplex PCR. On the study's bioinformatics: Within the assay, amplification of reference gene primers was used to estimate how many nucleated cells each sample contained. To quantify the absolute abundance of each unique TCRbeta CDR3 rearrangement, sequence reads were collapsed and filtered. For each sample, productive Simpson clonality was calculated by taking the square root of Simpson's diversity index across productive rearrangements. The source is immuneACCESS, and TCRdb retained only in-frame sequences with V and J called. Part of the clones is not carried over; for the studies checked, unresolved V genes explain less than half of this, and the remainder is unexplained. V, J and clone size reflect that table, while D and trimming were determined from the DNA. The sample includes some 300,000 clones, with about 90% observed a single time. 1% of the sample belongs to the ten largest clones.

The chain was built from TRBV28 and TRBJ2-7, with 9 middle bases fitting TRBD1. The specimen was peripheral blood. This TCR came from a woman in her thirties or forties with COVID-19, enrolled during active disease. Read as DNA, the sequence is TGTGCCAGCGGGAGGACAGGGGCGATATACGAGCAGTACTTC. It codes for CASGRTGAIYEQYF.